Listed here are 28 T cell receptor beta chains from one sample, sequenced in a study of cytomegalovirus exposure and HLA in healthy donors (dated by TCRdb to about 2017). Receptor amplification or capture employed the immunoSEQ multiplex PCR assay. For the multiplex PCR, a mixture combining 60 forward primers for TCR Vbeta segments and 13 reverse primers for TCR Jbeta segments was used. Drawn from immuneACCESS, this table holds only the in-frame rearrangements with V and J called that TCRdb kept. Clones are partly lost; checked studies trace under half to an unresolved V gene and leave the rest unexplained. The sample profile shows 200,000 to 300,000 clones; around 81% of them were found once. Jointly, the top ten make up about 8% of the sample. Material for sequencing was PBMCs. These receptors all stem from a woman in her sixties in good health and CMV-seropositive.

V is TRBV5-4 and J is TRBJ1-1; 7 nucleotides align to TRBD1. V was pared by 2 bases and J by 0 bases, with 4 bases of the junction left unmatched. The CDR3 covers 15 residues. The germline V gene has CDR1 SGHNT and CDR2 YYREEE (reference sequence). The CDR3 spells CASSLPGQMNTEAFF. DNA of the CDR3: TGTGCCAGCAGCTTACCGGGACAGATGAACACTGAAGCTTTCTTT.

The J gene is TRBJ1-1, the V gene TRBV6-5; D might be TRBD1 (6 bases). Germline CDR1 and CDR2: MNHEY and SVGAGI. With 5 bases removed from V and 1 base from J, the gap between germline ends came to 11 bases. The CDR3 covers 14 residues. CDR3 amino acids: CASSRPGANTEAFF. In nucleotides, the CDR3 is TGTGCCAGCAGTAGGCCAGGGGCGAACACTGAAGCTTTCTTT.

The J gene is TRBJ2-7, the V gene TRBV4-2; 8 bases map to TRBD1. With V trimmed by 4 bases and J by 0 bases, 8 bases remained unmatched. CDR1 and CDR2 from the germline V gene are LGHNA and YNFKEQ. The CDR3 has 16 amino acids. The chain's CDR3 is CASSRSGQDLSYEQYF. CDR3 DNA sequence: TGTGCCAGCAGCCGGTCGGGACAGGACCTCTCCTACGAGCAGTACTTC.

The V call is TRBV18, the J call TRBJ1-3, with no clear D. The CDR3 spans 15 residues. Germline CDR1 and CDR2: KGHSH and LQKENI. Trimming pared 3 bases from V and 2 bases from J, leaving 11 bases between. In DNA form, the CDR3 reads TGTGCCAGCTCACCCATGAGAGCGGCTGGAAACACCATATATTTT. Protein sequence: CASSPMRAAGNTIYF.

Note on this clone: Other DNA sequences in this sample translate to the same CDR3. J is TRBJ2-2 and V is TRBV19; possible D gene TRBD2, 6 bases. With 0 bases removed from V and 5 bases from J, the gap between germline ends came to 10 bases. CDR1 is LNHDA, CDR2 SQIVND, per germline (reference sequence). There are 15 residues in the CDR3. CDR3 loop: CASSIDRAGTGELFF. The DNA of the CDR3 is TGTGCCAGTAGTATAGATCGTGCGGGAACCGGGGAGCTGTTTTTT.

The chain uses TRBV5-1 and TRBJ2-5, with 10 bases that match TRBD2. The J call is doubtful: the DNA matches TRBJ2-7 better. Germline values: CDR1 SGHRS, CDR2 YFSETQ. The CDR3 sequence is 14 residues long. CDR3 sequence (DNA): TGCGCCAGCAGCTTGGCTAGCGGGAGCCTCGAGCAGTACTTC. It yields the protein CASSLASGSLEQYF.

This clone has just one count. The chain recombines TRBV30 with TRBJ2-5; 8 bases are a match to TRBD1. V shed 0 bases and J 5 bases; nucleotides not matched to a gene: 8. Germline V gives CDR1 GTSNPN, CDR2 SVGIG (reference sequence). The CDR3 length is 15 residues. Here the CDR3 reads CAWSVLVGQGETQYF. CDR3 nucleotide sequence: TGTGCCTGGAGTGTACTAGTAGGACAGGGTGAGACCCAGTACTTC.

The chain joins TRBV4-2 to TRBJ1-1, with D hard to call. Trimming shortened V by 1 base and J by 1 base, and 10 bases separated the two germline ends. Germline V gene lookup returns CDR1 LGHNA and CDR2 YNFKEQ. This CDR3 region has 15 residues. The CDR3 DNA is TGTGCCAGCAGCCAAGCGGAGGCTGGGAACACTGAAGCTTTCTTT. As protein: CASSQAEAGNTEAFF.

V and J are TRBV18 and TRBJ1-1; 8 nucleotides match TRBD1. In germline, CDR1 is KGHSH, CDR2 LQKENI. V shed 0 bases, J shed 4 bases, and the junction held 4 bases outside the gene matches. The CDR3 runs 15 residues. DNA of the CDR3: TGTGCCAGCTCACCACCCACAGGGGGGGCCACTGAAGCTTTCTTT. It specifies CASSPPTGGATEAFF.

The chain combines TRBV5-1 with TRBJ2-7; TRBD1 matches at 8 bases. Per the germline V gene, CDR1 is SGHRS and CDR2 is YFSETQ. The ends lost 0 bases at V and 6 bases at J; junction bases unmatched: 5. There are 14 residues in the CDR3. The CDR3 protein is CASSLETRGLEQYF. CDR3 in DNA: TGCGCCAGCAGCTTGGAGACCAGGGGGCTCGAGCAGTACTTC.

This rearrangement joins TRBV6-5 to TRBJ2-5; tentative D call: TRBD2 (5 bases). The last part of the DNA fits TRBJ2-7 better; the J call may be wrong. CDR3 length equals 14 residues. CDR1 and CDR2 (germline): MNHEY, SVGAGI. CDR3 DNA sequence: TGTGCCAGCAGTTTGGACTCCCGCTCCTACGAGCAGTACTTC. This gives the protein CASSLDSRSYEQYF.

This rearrangement joins TRBV6-1 to TRBJ2-7, with TRBD2 as a possible D gene (5 bases). The CDR3 consists of 15 residues. Germline loops: CDR1 MNHNS, CDR2 SASEGT. Trimming shortened V by 7 bases and J by 2 bases, and 18 bases separated the two germline ends. The CDR3 bases are TGTGCCAGCAATAGGGTAGGCCGGGAAGCCTACGAGCAGTACTTC. Translation: CASNRVGREAYEQYF.

The CDR3 coding sequence is TGTGCCAGCAGTTACTCCACGGACAGGGCATCCTACGAGCAGTACTTC. Translated, it gives CASSYSTDRASYEQYF. The rearrangement uses TRBV6-5 and TRBJ2-7; 8 bases fit TRBD1. V gave up 0 bases and J gave up 1 base; unmatched junction bases: 5. There are 16 residues in the CDR3. CDR1 is MNHEY and CDR2 is SVGAGI in the germline V gene.

The chain joins TRBV10-2 to TRBJ2-1, with D uncertain. Germline CDR1 reads WSHSY; CDR2 reads SAAADI. Trimming removed 1 base at V and 8 bases at J, with 9 bases between. This CDR3 has 13 residues. Here the CDR3 reads CASSEFIFDEQFF. The CDR3 nucleotides read TGCGCCAGCAGTGAGTTTATTTTCGATGAGCAGTTCTTC.

The genes are TRBV5-1 and TRBJ2-1; 9 bases align to TRBD2. Germline CDR1 and CDR2: SGHRS and YFSETQ. Trimming cost V 5 bases and J 8 bases; bases outside gene matches: 8. This CDR3 has 14 amino acids. For the CDR3, the DNA is TGCGCCAGCAGTAATAGCGGGAGTGGCCATGAGCAGTTCTTC. Amino acids: CASSNSGSGHEQFF.

As to this clone: Other DNA sequences in this sample translate to the same CDR3. The J gene is TRBJ2-2, the V gene TRBV25-1; D gene ambiguous. The CDR3 has 12 amino acids. Trimming pared 6 bases from V and 4 bases from J, leaving 6 bases between. CDR1 MGHDK and CDR2 SYGVNS come from the germline V gene. As DNA, the CDR3 is TGTGCCAGCAGCGACTCCACCGGGGAGCTGTTTTTT. Its translation is CASSDSTGELFF.

The chain carries TRBV28 and TRBJ1-1; D perhaps matches TRBD1 (6 bases). V lost 5 bases, J lost 4 bases, and 14 bases lay in between. CDR1 is MDHEN and CDR2 is SYDVKM in the germline V gene. The CDR3 is made up of 14 amino acids. The CDR3 loop is CASSDRPLVTEAFF. The CDR3, as DNA: TGTGCCAGCAGTGACAGGCCCTTGGTCACTGAAGCTTTCTTT.

This rearrangement joins TRBV19 to TRBJ2-6, with unresolved D. The CDR3 covers 14 residues. Germline-derived CDR1 and CDR2 are LNHDA and SQIVND (reference sequence). The V end was cut by 3 bases, the J end by 0 bases, with 3 bases between. The CDR3 protein is CASSMYSGANVLTF. CDR3 nucleotide sequence: TGTGCCAGTAGTATGTACTCTGGGGCCAACGTCCTGACTTTC.

V and J are TRBV10-3 and TRBJ2-5; D may be TRBD2 (5 bases). The CDR3 spans 13 residues. The germline V and J ends were trimmed by 6 bases and 5 bases, with 13 bases remaining between them. Germline lookup yields CDR1 ENHRY and CDR2 SYGVKD. This CDR3 reads CAIRMEDWETQYF. The CDR3 nucleotides read TGTGCCATCAGGATGGAGGATTGGGAGACCCAGTACTTC.

This clone was recorded a few times. V and J are TRBV6-5 and TRBJ2-2, with D possibly matching TRBD2 (5 bases). Germline loops: CDR1 MNHEY, CDR2 SVGAGI. V dropped 1 base and J dropped 13 bases, with 10 bases sitting between them. CDR3 length: 12 amino acids. The CDR3 region has the DNA TGTGCCAGCAGTTACTTAGAGGGTAGGCTGTTTTTT. Encoded protein: CASSYLEGRLFF.

This clone was counted only a few times. The chain links TRBV5-5 to TRBJ1-5, with a possible D match to TRBD1 (5 bases). Germline CDR1 and CDR2: SGHKS and YYEKEE (reference sequence). CDR3 length equals 13 residues. V was shortened by 2 bases and J by 2 bases, with 5 bases between the two germline ends. CDR3 sequence reads: CASSLQGNQPQHF. DNA of the CDR3: TGTGCCAGCAGCTTACAGGGCAATCAGCCCCAGCATTTT.

The chain is built from TRBV6-1 and TRBJ2-3; 8 nucleotides line up with TRBD2. With V trimmed by 2 bases and J by 8 bases, 12 bases remained unmatched. From germline, CDR1 is MNHNS and CDR2 SASEGT. There are 16 residues in the CDR3. The CDR3 nucleotides read TGTGCCAGCAGTGAATGGAATAGCGGGAATGCCGGTACGCAGTATTTT. It encodes CASSEWNSGNAGTQYF.

The V gene is TRBV15, the J gene TRBJ2-7, with 8 bases lining up with TRBD2. Per germline, CDR1 LNHNV and CDR2 YYDKDF (reference sequence). After removal of 6 bases from V and 2 bases from J, the junction contained 3 bases not matched to a gene. This CDR3 comprises 13 residues. Written as DNA, the CDR3 is TGTGCCACCAGTAGCGGGGTTACCTACGAGCAGTACTTC. This codes for CATSSGVTYEQYF.

The chain combines TRBV6-6 with TRBJ2-1; 8 bases match TRBD2. Germline loops: CDR1 MNHNY, CDR2 SVGAGI (reference sequence). This CDR3 contains 14 residues. J lost 7 bases, V lost 6 bases, and 8 bases had no gene match. The CDR3 protein is CASSLGRGGNEQFF. DNA for the CDR3: TGTGCCAGCAGCCTAGGACGGGGGGGGAATGAGCAGTTCTTC.

V gene TRBV7-9 combines with J gene TRBJ2-2; a weak D match, TRBD1 (7 bases). The CDR3 consists of 15 residues. The germline V gene has CDR1 SEHNR and CDR2 FQNEAQ (reference sequence). V lost 2 bases, J lost 3 bases, and 10 bases lay in between. The CDR3 DNA is TGTGCCAGCAGCTTACAGGGGGGCGACACCGGGGAGCTGTTTTTT. Protein sequence: CASSLQGGDTGELFF.

This clone was detected only once. This chain uses TRBV2 with TRBJ2-7, with a weak D call TRBD1 (6 bases). Trimming took 1 base from V and 6 from J, leaving 16 bases between them. CDR3 length: 15 amino acids. In germline, CDR1 is SNHLY, CDR2 FYNNEI. The CDR3 DNA reads as TGTGCCAGCAGTGAAGAGAGGCAGGGGAGTTGCGAGCAGTACTTC. Protein sequence: CASSEERQGSCEQYF.

The chain recombines TRBV19 with TRBJ2-2; D might be TRBD2 (5 bases). Trimming stripped 0 bases from V and 3 bases from J, with 17 bases between. Germline V lookup: CDR1 LNHDA, CDR2 SQIVND (reference sequence). The CDR3 is 18 residues long. The DNA for the CDR3 is TGTGCCAGTAGTATAGATAACCGGCGGGCATGGGACACCGGGGAGCTGTTTTTT. Its protein is CASSIDNRRAWDTGELFF. The full variable domain, completed using reference TRBV19 and TRBJ2-2, is DGGITQSPKYLFRKEGQNVTLSCEQNLNHDAMYWYRQDPGQGLRLIYYSQIVNDFQKGDIAEGYSVSREKKESFPLTVTSAQKNPTAFYLCASSIDNRRAWDTGELFFGEGSRLTVL.

The V gene is TRBV5-1, the J gene TRBJ2-3; 8 bases align to TRBD2. V gave up 2 bases and J gave up 2 bases; unmatched junction bases: 7. CDR1 is SGHRS and CDR2 is YFSETQ in the germline V gene. The CDR3 loop spans 16 amino acids. The CDR3 reads CASSLGLADFTDTQYF. CDR3 DNA sequence: TGCGCCAGCAGCTTAGGACTAGCAGACTTCACAGATACGCAGTATTTT.